This TCR beta chain is drawn from a study of OX40 agonist ivuxolimab in advanced cancers. Concerning the study at large: Ivuxolimab was a fully human IgG2 agonistic monoclonal antibody targeting the costimulatory receptor OX40 (CD134). Intravenous ivuxolimab was administered to patients every 2 weeks at six dose levels: 0.01, 0.1, 0.3, 1.5, 3 and 10 mg/kg. Of the roughly 52 patients in dose escalation, some 19 had hepatocellular carcinoma, around 15 had melanoma, 9 had renal cell carcinoma and 9 had head and neck cancer. The dose-escalation cohort was roughly 87% male with a mean age of approximately 60 years, ranging from roughly 20 to 80. Patients were allowed to have had prior anti-PD-1, anti-PD-L1 or anti-CTLA-4 therapy, and more than 30% of the dose-escalation patients had previously received checkpoint inhibitors. Partial responses occurred in three dose-escalation patients: two with cutaneous melanoma and one with hepatocellular carcinoma. The point of sequencing TCRbeta in the periphery was to test whether ivuxolimab changed TCR sequence diversity and drove clonal T-cell expansion. The paper describes the monotherapy dose-escalation part (N = 52 patients) of the phase I trial of ivuxolimab. Here is what the overall study found, with its caveats: Clonal expansion of both CD4+ and CD8+ blood T cells was observed from baseline to week 6 at doses 0.1 to 3.0 mg/kg. Partial responders in the 0.1-3.0 mg/kg groups had among the lowest normalized peripheral clonal expansion, especially among CD8+ T cells. After ivuxolimab, more expanded clones were found on average in CD8+ T cells than in CD4+ T cells. Low levels of normalized T-cell clonal expansion were also seen in some nonresponding patients. Antigen specificity was not determined for the clonally expanded peripheral T cells.

Comment on this clone: What antigen it recognizes has not been identified. One base away there is no much larger clone; base qualities are not given.

The CDR3, cysteine through phenylalanine, is 15 amino acids long. Only the CDR3 DNA is retained, 45 bases long and in frame from the first base. Taken from the germline V gene (reference sequence), the CDR1 and CDR2 loops are MNHEY and SMNVEV. V is trimmed back by 6 bases and J by 1 base, and the junction contains 8 bases that no gene match accounts for. For sequencing of the TCRbeta CDR3 region, genomic DNA was extracted from the sorted cells. TCRbeta CDR3 regions were sequenced using the immunoSEQ Assay. The immuneACCESS repertoire file appears here via TCRdb, limited to in-frame rearrangements. These files lack a portion of the clones; in checked studies, under half of the deficit traces to unresolved V genes, and the cause of the others is not known. The sample has some 50,000 clones on record, more than 75% of them singletons. 11% of the sample belongs to the ten largest clones. The trial excluded patients who had a history of autoimmune disease or were on systemic immunosuppression. In every dose cohort, peripheral blood was drawn for TCR sequencing at baseline, cycle 4 day 1, and cycle 7 day 1. The samples were drawn from a first-in-human, open-label, multicenter phase I dose-escalation trial of ivuxolimab. Adults with locally advanced or metastatic head and neck squamous cell, hepatocellular, melanoma or renal cell carcinoma were enrolled in the trial. Before TCR sequencing, CD4+ and CD8+ T cells were separately sorted from peripheral blood.

This TCR derives from an adult with an advanced solid tumor such as melanoma, head and neck, liver or kidney cancer. The V and J genes are TRBV27 and TRBJ2-7; a stretch of 8 junction bases matches TRBD1. Sample: CD4+ or CD8+ T cells sorted from blood, taken in a trial of the OX40 agonist ivuxolimab. The sequenced DNA: TGTGCCAGCAGCTCCAGGGGGCAACTATCCTACGAGCAGTACTTC. It encodes CASSSRGQLSYEQYF.